The 27 T cell receptor beta chains below come from one sample, sequenced in a study of T cell responses to AZD1222 COVID-19 vaccine. Profiled with immunoSEQ multiplex PCR; TCRdb holds only in-frame clones, not every one. Of approximately 120,000 clones in the sample, approximately 86% were seen once. This specimen was peripheral blood, taken on day 0 of AZD1222 vaccination. The receptor source for this set is an adult in good health.

As to this clone: Mismatch with germline at one junction end may stem from a read error. This chain joins TRBV27 and TRBJ2-1; D gene ambiguous. The germline V gene encodes CDR1 MNHEY and CDR2 SMNVEV (reference sequence). The CDR3 is 13 residues long. The CDR3 bases are TGTGCCAGCTCTTTAGCCAGGTACAGTGAGCAGTTCTTC. Translated: CASSLARYSEQFF.

This chain joins TRBV25-1 and TRBJ1-6, with TRBD1 as a possible D gene (6 bases). The V and J ends lost 3 bases and 8 bases respectively, with 11 bases between them. Looked up from germline, CDR1 is MGHDK and CDR2 is SYGVNS. This CDR3 has 14 amino acids. For the CDR3, the DNA is TGTGCCAGCAGTGACCCAGGGGCGTATTCACCCCTCCACTTT. This encodes CASSDPGAYSPLHF.

The V call is TRBV27, the J call TRBJ2-1; perhaps TRBD1 as D (5 bases). Germline CDR1 and CDR2: MNHEY and SMNVEV (reference sequence). Trimming took 3 bases from V and 2 from J, leaving 11 bases between them. This CDR3 has 15 amino acids. In nucleotides, the CDR3 is TGTGCCAGCAGTTTCGGAAAGGGGACCTACAATGAGCAGTTCTTC. Translation gives CASSFGKGTYNEQFF.

V usage is TRBV19 and J usage is TRBJ1-1; D gene uncertain. The V end lost 5 bases, the J end lost 1 base, and 14 bases lay between the germline ends. The germline CDR1 and CDR2 sequences are LNHDA and SQIVND (reference sequence). This CDR3 region has 15 residues. This CDR3 is CASSDVRQANTEAFF. In DNA form, the CDR3 reads TGTGCCAGTAGTGACGTCCGCCAGGCGAACACTGAAGCTTTCTTT.

V is TRBV6-5 and J is TRBJ2-5; 9 nucleotides match TRBD1. Germline trimming cut 5 bases from V and 5 bases from J; bases unmatched to any gene: 3. The CDR3 covers 13 residues. Germline V gene lookup returns CDR1 MNHEY and CDR2 SVGAGI. The CDR3 here is CASSPGQGETQYF. In DNA, the CDR3 is TGTGCCAGCAGTCCTGGACAGGGGGAGACCCAGTACTTC.

The J gene is TRBJ2-6, the V gene TRBV27, with D perhaps assigned TRBD1 or TRBD2 (5 bases each). The CDR3 is made up of 18 amino acids. V was clipped by 5 bases and J by 0 bases, with 17 bases between them. Germline V gene sequence: CDR1 MNHEY, CDR2 SMNVEV (reference sequence). The CDR3 DNA reads TGTGCCAGCAGTCCCGACCCGGGACGGAGCTCTGGGGCCAACGTCCTGACTTTC. This codes for CASSPDPGRSSGANVLTF.

V and J are TRBV19 and TRBJ1-5; D unresolved. Germline CDR1 reads LNHDA; CDR2 reads SQIVND (reference sequence). With 2 bases removed from V and 5 bases from J, the gap between germline ends came to 7 bases. CDR3 size: 13 residues. The CDR3 DNA reads TGTGCCAGTAGTATAAGGTCATATCAGCCCCAGCATTTT. Residues: CASSIRSYQPQHF.

This clone appeared a single time. This sequence joins TRBV5-1 and TRBJ1-6; D unresolved. CDR3 size: 16 residues. Trimming pared 4 bases from V and 1 base from J, leaving 12 bases between. Germline CDR1 and CDR2: SGHRS and YFSETQ. The CDR3 here is CASSPSGSSYNSPLHF. The CDR3 DNA follows: TGCGCCAGCAGCCCCTCGGGGAGTTCCTATAATTCACCCCTCCACTTT.

The table lists this clone with a few counts. The CDR3 protein is CASSYGPGDGYTF. The CDR3 region has the DNA TGTGCCAGCAGTTACGGTCCGGGGGACGGCTACACCTTC. The chain carries TRBV6-2 or TRBV6-3 and TRBJ1-2, with a tentative D call TRBD1 (5 bases). The CDR3 has 13 residues. Germline CDR1 MNHEY, CDR2 SVGEGT. Deletions cut 2 bases from V and 8 bases from J, with 12 bases between.

The chain employs TRBV12-3 or TRBV12-4 and TRBJ1-5, with TRBD1 identical over 7 bases. Losses at the gene ends were 3 bases for V and 12 bases for J; bases not matched to a gene: 2. This CDR3 is built from 11 residues. In DNA form, the CDR3 reads TGTGCCAGCAGTTTGGGACAGATCCAGCATTTT. Translating gives CASSLGQIQHF.

V is TRBV6-2 or TRBV6-3 and J is TRBJ2-7; D might be TRBD2 (5 bases). Germline CDR1 reads MNHEY; CDR2 reads SVGEGT. V was trimmed by 7 bases and J by 1 base, leaving 17 bases between them. This CDR3 region has 15 residues. The CDR3 sequence is CASTPEDWRSYEQYF. Written as DNA, the CDR3 is TGTGCCAGCACCCCGGAGGACTGGAGATCCTACGAGCAGTACTTC.

The chain links TRBV6-5 to TRBJ1-6, with 7 bases matching TRBD1. Germline V gives CDR1 MNHEY, CDR2 SVGAGI. The CDR3 contains 15 residues. Trimming at V came to 0 bases and at J to 7 bases, leaving 3 bases not matched to a gene. Written as DNA, the CDR3 is TGTGCCAGCAGTTACTCGGGACAGATGAATTCACCCCTCCACTTT. It encodes CASSYSGQMNSPLHF.

CDR3: CASSVRYGEKLFF. The CDR3 coding sequence is TGTGCCAGCTCGGTGAGGTATGGTGAAAAACTGTTTTTT. The chain links TRBV7-2 to TRBJ1-4, with D unresolved. CDR1 and CDR2 (germline): SGHTA, FQGNSA. Trimming took off 8 bases at V and 7 bases at J, with 14 bases between the two ends. The CDR3 loop spans 13 amino acids. Looking up the rest from reference TRBV7-2 and TRBJ1-4 gives the full variable domain: GAGVSQSPSNKVTEKGKDVELRCDPISGHTALYWYRQSLGQGLEFLIYFQGNSAPDKSGLPSDRFSAERTGGSVSTLTIQRTQQEDSAVYLCASSVRYGEKLFFGSGTQLSVL.

V gene TRBV4-1 combines with J gene TRBJ2-1, with 8 bases that match TRBD2. Germline CDR1 is MGHRA and CDR2 is YSYEKL. The CDR3 spans 13 residues. V was clipped by 5 bases and J by 5 bases; unmatched bases: 2. The CDR3 DNA follows: TGCGCCAGCAGCTCCGGGAGGGACAATGAGCAGTTCTTC. The encoded protein is CASSSGRDNEQFF.

The gene calls are TRBV18 and TRBJ2-3, with TRBD1 matching 9 bases. CDR1 KGHSH and CDR2 LQKENI come from the germline V gene. The CDR3 has 16 amino acids. The V segment lost 3 bases and the J segment 0 bases; nucleotides outside the gene matches: 4. CDR3 in DNA: TGTGCCAGCTCACCGGGACAGGGAACTAGCACAGATACGCAGTATTTT. It yields the protein CASSPGQGTSTDTQYF. The whole variable domain, filled in from reference TRBV18 and TRBJ2-3, reads NAGVMQNPRHLVRRRGQEARLRCSPMKGHSHVYWYRQLPEEGLKFMVYLQKENIIDESGMPKERFSAEFPKEGPSILRIQQVVRGDSAAYFCASSPGQGTSTDTQYFGPGTRLTVL.

The chain couples TRBV18 to TRBJ2-6, with 11 bases identical to TRBD1. Trimming cost V 3 bases and J 4 bases; bases outside gene matches: 8. The CDR3 contains 18 residues. Germline CDR1 is KGHSH and CDR2 is LQKENI. CDR3 residues: CASSPRTGGESGANVLTF. CDR3 bases: TGTGCCAGCTCACCGAGGACAGGGGGCGAATCCGGGGCCAACGTCCTGACTTTC.

The CDR3 nucleotides are TGTGCCACCCGGTGGCTCAACTATGGCTACACCTTC. Translated: CATRWLNYGYTF. V gene TRBV27 combines with J gene TRBJ1-2; no clear D gene. The germline CDR1 and CDR2 sequences are MNHEY and SMNVEV (reference sequence). The germline V and J ends were trimmed by 10 bases and 2 bases, with 11 bases remaining between them. The CDR3 spans 12 residues.

The chain couples TRBV14 to TRBJ1-2, with no clear D. The CDR3 covers 13 residues. Trimming left V 4 bases short and J 6 bases short, with 12 bases between. Germline V gene sequence: CDR1 SGHDN, CDR2 FVKESK. The CDR3: CASSRRIEDGYTF. The CDR3 DNA is TGTGCCAGCAGCCGAAGGATCGAGGATGGCTACACCTTC.

This clone was counted between two and nine times. The V call is TRBV6-2 or TRBV6-3, the J call TRBJ1-2; unclear D gene. CDR3 length: 11 residues. V was cut by 5 bases and J by 3 bases, with 4 bases left in between. Germline CDR1 MNHEY, CDR2 SVGEGT. CDR3 DNA: TGTGCCAGCAGTGACGACTATGGCTACACCTTC. Amino acids: CASSDDYGYTF.

This clone was seen once. The chain carries TRBV3-1 (or the pseudogene TRBV3-2) and TRBJ2-7; D uncertain. With 2 bases removed from V and 5 bases from J, the gap between germline ends came to 7 bases. CDR3 length equals 12 residues. Germline assignment: CDR1 LGHDT and CDR2 YNNKEL (reference sequence). DNA of the CDR3: TGTGCCAGCAGCCAAAGCGTCGACGAGCAGTACTTC. Its translation: CASSQSVDEQYF.

V and J are TRBV27 and TRBJ1-2, with D possibly being TRBD1 (6 bases). Germline V lookup: CDR1 MNHEY, CDR2 SMNVEV (reference sequence). V dropped 5 bases and J dropped 3 bases, with 19 bases sitting between them. This CDR3 has 16 amino acids. The DNA of the CDR3 is TGTGCCAGCAGTGCCCCTCCTCCACAGGGTTACTATGGCTACACCTTC. Translated, it gives CASSAPPPQGYYGYTF.

This chain links TRBV24-1 with TRBJ1-4; D remains unclear. The CDR3 contains 11 residues. V was cut by 4 bases and J by 12 bases, with 8 bases left in between. Germline values: CDR1 KGHDR, CDR2 SFDVKD. The CDR3 sequence: CATSDLNELFF. In nucleotides, the CDR3 is TGTGCCACCAGTGACCTGAACGAACTGTTTTTT.

This rearrangement joins TRBV7-9 to TRBJ1-2; TRBD1 might be the D (6 bases). Germline-derived CDR1 and CDR2 are SEHNR and FQNEAQ (reference sequence). Trimming took off 8 bases at V and 9 bases at J, with 22 bases between the two ends. The CDR3 length is 14 residues. CDR3 sequence (DNA): TGTGCCAGCGGCCGGGACACCCAAGGGTATAGCTACACCTTC. This translates into CASGRDTQGYSYTF.

The chain combines TRBV28 with TRBJ1-4, with D uncertain. The CDR3 is 14 amino acids. Between the trimmed V and J ends, which lost 1 base and 6 bases, there was a span of 9 bases. CDR1 is MDHEN and CDR2 is SYDVKM in the germline V gene. CDR3 protein: CASSLSLQYEKLFF. The CDR3 coding sequence is TGTGCCAGCAGTTTATCTTTGCAGTATGAAAAACTGTTTTTT.

This chain links TRBV6-5 with TRBJ1-1; D remains unclear. Germline V gene data show CDR1 as MNHEY and CDR2 as SVGAGI. The CDR3 runs 13 residues. V lost 4 bases and J lost 0, with 6 bases in between. The CDR3 nucleotides are TGTGCCAGCAGTTTGGTTATGAACACTGAAGCTTTCTTT. Translating it yields CASSLVMNTEAFF.

This chain links TRBV28 with TRBJ2-7; possible D gene TRBD1, 6 bases. Germline V lookup: CDR1 MDHEN, CDR2 SYDVKM. V dropped 3 bases and J dropped 0 bases, with 18 bases sitting between them. The CDR3 spans 17 residues. This CDR3 reads CASSFPRNGQSSYEQYF. In DNA form, the CDR3 reads TGTGCCAGCAGTTTTCCTCGGAACGGACAGAGCTCCTACGAGCAGTACTTC.

The chain joins TRBV28 to TRBJ1-2, with TRBD1 as a possible D gene (6 bases). Between the trimmed V and J ends, which lost 5 bases and 0 bases, there was a span of 16 bases. The germline CDR1 and CDR2 sequences are MDHEN and SYDVKM. This CDR3 comprises 16 residues. The CDR3 coding sequence is TGTGCCAGCAGTGGGGTCCGACAGGCCACTAACTATGGCTACACCTTC. Translated: CASSGVRQATNYGYTF.